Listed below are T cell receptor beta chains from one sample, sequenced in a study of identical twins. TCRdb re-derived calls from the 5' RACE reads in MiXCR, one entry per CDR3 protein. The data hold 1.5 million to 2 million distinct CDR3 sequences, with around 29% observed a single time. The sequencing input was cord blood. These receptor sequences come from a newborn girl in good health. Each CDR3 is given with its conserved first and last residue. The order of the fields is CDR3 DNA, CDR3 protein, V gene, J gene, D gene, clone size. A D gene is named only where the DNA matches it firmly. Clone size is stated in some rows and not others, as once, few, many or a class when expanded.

TGCAGTGCTTTTCGACAGGGGAGGAGAGAGACCCAGTACTTC	CSAFRQGRRETQYF	TRBV20-1	TRBJ2-5	TRBD1	many
TGTGCCAGCATAACTAGGCCAATGGATTACAATGAGCAGTTCTTC	CASITRPMDYNEQFF	TRBV6-4	TRBJ2-1	.	.
TGCAGTGCCACCTTGGACGGGGAGTTTGCAACTAATGAAAAACTGTTTTTT	CSATLDGEFATNEKLFF	TRBV20-1	TRBJ1-4	.	.
TGTGCCAGCAGCTTACGTGTCTCTAGCGGGGGGATCGATGAGCAGTTCTTC	CASSLRVSSGGIDEQFF	TRBV7-9	TRBJ2-1	TRBD2	once
TGCAGTGCTAGATCGGGACTAGCGGGGTCCCGGGCAGATACGCAGTATTTT	CSARSGLAGSRADTQYF	TRBV20-1	TRBJ2-3	TRBD2	.
TGTGCCACCAGTGATACCGGGACTAGCGGGGGATACTCCTACAATGAGCAGTTCTTC	CATSDTGTSGGYSYNEQFF	TRBV24-1	TRBJ2-1	TRBD2	.
TGTGCCAGCAGTGATGGAGGACTATTTAAAGAGACCCAGTACTTC	CASSDGGLFKETQYF	TRBV25-1	TRBJ2-5	.	few
TGCAGTGCTAGAGTCCCCTCCTCGGAGACCCAGTACTTC	CSARVPSSETQYF	TRBV20-1	TRBJ2-5	.	few
TGTGCCAGCAGCCAAGATACTAGTTTTGACACAGATACGCAGTATTTT	CASSQDTSFDTDTQYF	TRBV3-1	TRBJ2-3	.	few
TGCAGCGTTGGGGGCAGGGAAGAAAAACTGTTTTTT	CSVGGREEKLFF	TRBV29-1	TRBJ1-4	.	few
TGTGCCAGCAAGGGACAGGCCGGGTCTGGGGCCAACGTCCTGACTTTC	CASKGQAGSGANVLTF	TRBV27	TRBJ2-6	TRBD1	few
TGTGCCAGCAGCCCTCTAACTATCAATGAGCAGTTCTTC	CASSPLTINEQFF	TRBV4-2	TRBJ2-1	.	many
TGCAGTGCTAGCGGGACAAATTACGAGCAGTACTTC	CSASGTNYEQYF	TRBV20-1	TRBJ2-7	.	many
TGTGCCAGCAGGGAAAGCGGGGGGGCCTGCAATGAGCAGTTCTTC	CASRESGGACNEQFF	TRBV21-1	TRBJ2-1	.	few
TGTGCCAGCACCCTAACAGGGGGATCCTACAATGAGCAGTTCTTC	CASTLTGGSYNEQFF	TRBV2	TRBJ2-1	TRBD1	once
TGTGCCAGTAGTATAATTGGGGCCTACGAGCAGTACTTC	CASSIIGAYEQYF	TRBV19	TRBJ2-7	.	.
TGCAGCGTTGGCCAGACGAACACTGAAGCTTTCTTT	CSVGQTNTEAFF	TRBV29-1	TRBJ1-1	.	.
TGTGCCAGCAGCCCCGGGACTAGGGTATACAATGAGCAGTACTTC	CASSPGTRVYNEQYF	TRBV12-3/TRBV12-4	TRBJ2-7	TRBD2	few
TGTGCCAGCAGCCAAGATCGGGCGAGGCCCACAGATACGCAGTATTTT	CASSQDRARPTDTQYF	TRBV3-1	TRBJ2-3	.	.
TGTGCCAGCAGCTCCCGGACAGCCAGTCCTAATTCACCCCTCCACTTT	CASSSRTASPNSPLHF	TRBV11-2	TRBJ1-6	.	few
TGCAGTGCTAGGACTTACTTCCGCACAGATACGCAGTATTTT	CSARTYFRTDTQYF	TRBV20-1	TRBJ2-3	.	.
TGTGCCAGCAGTTACCAACCGACAGGGACGAACACTGAAGCTTTCTTT	CASSYQPTGTNTEAFF	TRBV6-5	TRBJ1-1	TRBD1	.
TGCAGTACGCAACTAGGTAGCGGGAGGGTCGACGAGCAGTACTTC	CSTQLGSGRVDEQYF	TRBV20-1	TRBJ2-7	TRBD2	few
TGTGCCATCAGTGAGTCGACCCACAATGAGCAGTTCTTC	CAISESTHNEQFF	TRBV10-3	TRBJ2-1	.	.
TGTGCCAGCAGCGTAGAACTACTTTCCACAGATACGCAGTATTTT	CASSVELLSTDTQYF	TRBV9	TRBJ2-3	.	.
TGTGCCAGCAGCTTAGTGAGCGGCGCTACTACAGATACGCAGTATTTT	CASSLVSGATTDTQYF	TRBV11-2	TRBJ2-3	.	.